This entry lists 23 T cell receptor beta chains sequenced from one sample in a study of glioma-infiltrating T cells after dendritic cell vaccination (dated by TCRdb to about 2016). The receptor library was made with the immunoSEQ multiplex PCR assay. TCRdb's version of the immuneACCESS table is confined to in-frame rearrangements and falls short of the full clone set. An unresolved V gene accounts for under half of the shortfall where checked; the remainder is of unknown origin. This sample lists tens of thousands of clones; 70% to 90% were detected once. The ten most abundant clones make up about 3% of the sample. Specimen: blood, collected before dendritic cell vaccination. These receptors came from a human donor with glioblastoma.

The gene calls are TRBV2 and TRBJ1-3; 7 bases match TRBD1. CDR3 length equals 15 residues. The J segment lost 0 bases and the V segment lost 6 bases, leaving 5 bases of the junction unmatched. Germline values: CDR1 SNHLY, CDR2 FYNNEI. The CDR3 DNA follows: TGTGCCAGCAGCGCAGACAGGGTCTCTGGAAACACCATATATTTT. It encodes CASSADRVSGNTIYF.

J is TRBJ1-4 and V is TRBV9; unclear D gene. The V gene's germline CDR1 is SGDLS and CDR2 YYNGEE. The CDR3 sequence is 14 residues long. The ends were cut back, 0 bases at V and 8 bases at J, with 11 bases in the middle. CDR3 sequence (DNA): TGTGCCAGCAGCGTAGATGGGAGACTAGAAAAACTGTTTTTT. Amino acid sequence: CASSVDGRLEKLFF.

The J gene is TRBJ2-2, the V gene TRBV18, with a weak D call TRBD2 (5 bases). Trimming cost V 3 bases and J 7 bases, with 18 bases left between them. Germline CDR1 is KGHSH and CDR2 is LQKENI. This CDR3 contains 16 residues. The CDR3 region has the DNA TGTGCCAGCTCACCTACCACGTCCGCAAGCGGCGGGGAGCTGTTTTTT. Its protein product is CASSPTTSASGGELFF.

CDR3 in amino acids: CATSRRGGNEAFF. The CDR3 nucleotides read TGTGCCACCAGCCGTCGAGGGGGCAATGAAGCTTTCTTT. The chain recombines TRBV15 with TRBJ1-1, with 7 bases lining up with TRBD1. The germline V gene has CDR1 LNHNV and CDR2 YYDKDF (reference sequence). The CDR3 extends over 13 amino acids. The V and J ends lost 5 bases and 7 bases, in that order; junction bases with no gene match: 7. Combining the CDR3 with reference TRBV15 and TRBJ1-1 gives the whole variable domain DAMVIQNPRYQVTQFGKPVTLSCSQTLNHNVMYWYQQKSSQAPKLLFHYYDKDFNNEADTPDNFQSRRPNTSFCFLDIRSPGLGDTAMYLCATSRRGGNEAFFGQGTRLTVV.

With respect to this clone: Compared with germline, one end of the junction differs, possibly owing to a read error. J is TRBJ1-1 and V is TRBV11-2; no clear D. Germline V gene sequence: CDR1 SGHAT, CDR2 FQNNGV. The CDR3 consists of 14 residues. The DNA of the CDR3 is TGTGCCAGTAGCTTAGATCAGACTCTCACTGAAGCTTTCTTT. Translation gives CASSLDQTLTEAFF. Using reference TRBV11-2 and TRBJ1-1 for the parts outside the CDR3, the full variable domain is EAGVAQSPRYKIIEKRQSVAFWCNPISGHATLYWYQQILGQGPKLLIQFQNNGVVDDSQLPKDRFSAERLKGVDSTLKIQPAKLEDSAVYLCASSLDQTLTEAFFGQGTRLTVV.

The V call is TRBV29-1, the J call TRBJ1-3; no definite D call. The CDR3 totals 13 residues. V was clipped by 2 bases and J by 8 bases, with 13 bases between them. Germline CDR1 reads SQVTM; CDR2 reads ANQGSEA. CDR3 DNA sequence: TGCAGCGTTGAATTGACGACAACGGACACCATATATTTT. Protein: CSVELTTTDTIYF.

The rearrangement links TRBV13 to TRBJ2-7, with D maybe TRBD2 (6 bases). V lost 7 bases, J lost 0 bases, and 16 bases lay in between. The germline V gene has CDR1 PRHDT and CDR2 FYEKMQ (reference sequence). The length of the CDR3 is 15 residues. CDR3 sequence reads: CASIRRAGSSYEQYF. The CDR3 bases are TGTGCCAGCATCCGGCGGGCGGGAAGCTCCTACGAGCAGTACTTC.

The chain couples TRBV12-1 to TRBJ1-2. TRBV12-1 is a listed pseudogene. The CDR3 totals 14 residues. CDR3 coding DNA: TGTGCCAGCAGCTTAGCGGGGGTTAACTATGGCTACACCTTC. It encodes CASSLAGVNYGYTF.

The V call is TRBV6-5, the J call TRBJ2-3; D might be TRBD2 (6 bases). The CDR3 length is 15 residues. Per the germline V gene, CDR1 is MNHEY and CDR2 is SVGAGI. V lost 6 bases, J lost 2 bases, and 15 bases lay in between. Here the CDR3 DNA reads TGTGCCAGCAGACGCGGTGGGAGGTACACAGATACGCAGTATTTT. The encoded protein is CASRRGGRYTDTQYF.

The gene calls are TRBV5-1 and TRBJ2-2; maybe TRBD1 (6 bases). V was cut by 7 bases and J by 5 bases, with 18 bases left in between. The length of the CDR3 is 15 residues. CDR1 is SGHRS, CDR2 YFSETQ, per germline. The CDR3: CASGIRDTRTGELFF. In DNA, the CDR3 is TGCGCCAGCGGCATCCGGGACACCAGAACCGGGGAGCTGTTTTTT.

The chain couples TRBV5-1 to TRBJ2-3; 9 bases are shared with TRBD2. This CDR3 comprises 18 residues. Germline loops: CDR1 SGHRS, CDR2 YFSETQ. The trim removed 4 bases at V and 3 bases at J, leaving 15 bases unmatched. CDR3 loop: CASSPTSGGPLGTDTQYF. The CDR3 DNA is TGCGCCAGCAGCCCCACGAGCGGGGGGCCTTTAGGAACAGATACGCAGTATTTT.

The V gene is TRBV11-2, the J gene TRBJ2-2, with D possibly being TRBD1 (5 bases). Per germline, CDR1 SGHAT and CDR2 FQNNGV. The CDR3 spans 15 residues. V shed 0 bases and J shed 5 bases, with 10 bases lying between them. The CDR3, as DNA: TGTGCCAGCAGCTTAGAGGGGCAGAGGACCGGGGAGCTGTTTTTT. Its protein product is CASSLEGQRTGELFF.

The gene calls are TRBV13 and TRBJ1-2; TRBD1 matches 7 bases. Losses at the gene ends were 5 bases for V and 4 bases for J; bases not matched to a gene: 10. Germline loops: CDR1 PRHDT, CDR2 FYEKMQ (reference sequence). This CDR3 is 15 amino acids long. CDR3 amino acids: CASSPRDSLFYGYTF. The DNA of the CDR3 is TGTGCCAGCAGCCCGAGGGACAGCCTCTTCTATGGCTACACCTTC.

The chain joins TRBV11-2 to TRBJ1-2; D ambiguous. This CDR3 has 14 residues. Trimming stripped 4 bases from V and 7 bases from J, with 16 bases between. CDR1 SGHAT and CDR2 FQNNGV come from the germline V gene. This CDR3 reads CASSSPGREGGYTF. Here the CDR3 DNA reads TGTGCCAGCAGCTCTCCTGGACGGGAGGGTGGCTACACCTTC.

The V and J genes are TRBV10-3 and TRBJ2-5; D may be TRBD2 (5 bases). V was cut by 0 bases and J by 5 bases, with 13 bases left in between. The germline V gene encodes CDR1 ENHRY and CDR2 SYGVKD. The CDR3 runs to 15 residues. CDR3 DNA: TGTGCCATCAGTGAGTCGTCAGGAGGAACGGAGACCCAGTACTTC. The encoded protein is CAISESSGGTETQYF.

The rearrangement links TRBV29-1 to TRBJ1-1, with D possibly TRBD1 on 5 matching bases. CDR1 is SQVTM, CDR2 ANQGSEA, per germline. The CDR3 length is 11 residues. Trimming left V 4 bases short and J 8 bases short, with 11 bases between. CDR3 coding DNA: TGCAGCGTTGGGGGGGGGAAGGAAGCTTTCTTT. It is translated as CSVGGGKEAFF.

V and J are TRBV5-1 and TRBJ2-3; tentative D call: TRBD2 (6 bases). V was clipped by 2 bases and J by 7 bases, with 14 bases between them. This CDR3 spans 14 amino acids. Germline V gene data show CDR1 as SGHRS and CDR2 as YFSETQ. CDR3 sequence (DNA): TGCGCCAGCAGCTTTGGCGGGGAGGTTTATACGCAGTATTTT. Encoded protein: CASSFGGEVYTQYF.

The rearrangement links TRBV5-1 to TRBJ2-5; 7 bases are shared with TRBD2. The germline V gene has CDR1 SGHRS and CDR2 YFSETQ. This CDR3 region has 15 residues. J gave up 5 bases and V 2 bases, and 9 bases lay outside the gene matches. The CDR3 loop is CASSFGERGRETQYF. CDR3 nucleotide sequence: TGCGCCAGCAGCTTTGGTGAGCGGGGCCGGGAGACCCAGTACTTC.

The gene calls are TRBV7-6 and TRBJ2-5; no clear D gene. This CDR3 comprises 14 residues. The germline V gene has CDR1 SGHVS and CDR2 FNYEAQ. V was clipped by 0 bases and J by 1 base, with 6 bases between them. The CDR3 loop is CASSLASLQETQYF. DNA for the CDR3: TGTGCCAGCAGCTTAGCATCCCTCCAAGAGACCCAGTACTTC.

The chain uses TRBV11-2 and TRBJ2-7; possible D gene TRBD2, 6 bases. V lost 0 bases and J 2 bases, leaving 11 bases between the germline ends. The CDR3 has 15 amino acids. Germline V lookup: CDR1 SGHAT, CDR2 FQNNGV. The chain's CDR3 is CASSLEEGPPYEQYF. DNA of the CDR3: TGTGCCAGCAGCTTAGAGGAGGGGCCCCCCTACGAGCAGTACTTC.

This rearrangement joins TRBV4-2 to TRBJ1-2; D is perhaps TRBD1 (6 bases). The germline V gene has CDR1 LGHNA and CDR2 YNFKEQ. The CDR3 has 16 amino acids. The V end was cut by 4 bases, the J end by 0 bases, with 15 bases between. This CDR3 is CASSPPNRASNYGYTF. CDR3 bases: TGTGCCAGCAGCCCCCCAAACAGGGCCTCTAACTATGGCTACACCTTC.

With regard to this clone: Its ends do not fully match the called genes, so a read error is possible. V usage is TRBV7-7 and J usage is TRBJ2-1; D remains ambiguous. CDR1 SSHAT and CDR2 FNYEAQ come from the germline V gene (reference sequence). This CDR3 has 13 residues. CDR3 DNA sequence: TGTGCTAGCAGCCGTGACTTCTACAATGAGCAGTTCTTC. This codes for CASSRDFYNEQFF.

This sequence joins TRBV4-1 and TRBJ1-5, with 9 bases lining up with TRBD1. V lost 4 bases and J lost 0; bases outside the gene matches: 1. The germline V gene encodes CDR1 MGHRA and CDR2 YSYEKL. The CDR3 runs 15 residues. In DNA form, the CDR3 reads TGCGCCAGCAGCCGGGGACAGGGTAGCAATCAGCCCCAGCATTTT. Its translation: CASSRGQGSNQPQHF.